A single sample is the source of the 18 T cell receptor beta chains below, sequenced in a study of blood T cell repertoires in COVID-19. The method was immunoSEQ multiplex PCR; TCRdb's version includes in-frame clones alone and lacks a portion of them. The sample has around 140,000 clones, roughly 87% seen once; the top ten hold around 1.9%. Sequencing was carried out using peripheral blood. These receptors were collected from a man between 65 and 85 years old with acute or convalescent COVID-19.

CDR3: CASNLTPGQGAGGYTF. The CDR3 DNA reads as TGTGCCAGCAACCTAACCCCGGGACAGGGGGCGGGTGGCTACACCTTC. The rearrangement uses TRBV28 and TRBJ1-2; 12 bases line up with TRBD1. Germline V lookup: CDR1 MDHEN, CDR2 SYDVKM. The V and J ends lost 7 bases and 7 bases, in that order; junction bases with no gene match: 13. The CDR3 consists of 16 residues.

V usage is TRBV19 and J usage is TRBJ1-3; 8 bases match TRBD1. There are 14 residues in the CDR3. V lost 6 bases to trimming and J lost 5 bases; unmatched junction nucleotides: 6. The V gene's germline CDR1 is LNHDA and CDR2 SQIVND (reference sequence). This chain's CDR3 is CASRAAGGRNTIYF. The CDR3 DNA sequence: TGTGCCAGTAGAGCTGCAGGGGGCAGAAACACCATATATTTT.

This clone was detected only once. The V call is TRBV7-9, the J call TRBJ1-1; 9 bases are a match to TRBD1. The V gene's germline CDR1 is SEHNR and CDR2 FQNEAQ (reference sequence). J was trimmed by 6 bases and V by 10 bases; bases with no gene match: 9. The CDR3 covers 13 residues. As DNA, the CDR3 is TGTGCCACCGGACAGGGGAAGAGTCCTGAAGCTTTCTTT. This codes for CATGQGKSPEAFF.

This clone was counted once. The chain is built from TRBV30 and TRBJ2-2, with 7 bases matching TRBD1. The V gene end was trimmed by 5 bases and the J gene end by 2 bases; junction bases not matched to a gene: 11. Germline V gene lookup returns CDR1 GTSNPN and CDR2 SVGIG (reference sequence). The CDR3 has 16 residues. CDR3 in DNA: TGTGCCTGGTCCCGGCTCCGGGACAGCAACACCGGGGAGCTGTTTTTT. The encoded protein is CAWSRLRDSNTGELFF.

The chain employs TRBV19 and TRBJ2-2, with 7 positions matching TRBD2. The CDR3 extends over 17 amino acids. The trim removed 6 bases at V and 1 base at J, leaving 11 bases unmatched. The germline gives CDR1 LNHDA, CDR2 SQIVND (reference sequence). DNA for the CDR3: TGTGCCAGTAGCCTACTAGGGTGGGAGGGGAACACCGGGGAGCTGTTTTTT. It encodes CASSLLGWEGNTGELFF.

The V call is TRBV29-1, the J call TRBJ1-1, with TRBD1 as a possible D gene (6 bases). CDR1 and CDR2 from the germline V gene are SQVTM and ANQGSEA. Trimming left V 5 bases short and J 7 bases short, with 20 bases between. The CDR3 extends over 14 amino acids. CDR3 DNA: TGCAGCGTTCATTCGGAGGGGGGGGCAGGTGAAGCTTTCTTT. Residues: CSVHSEGGAGEAFF.

The chain recombines TRBV2 with TRBJ1-2; D uncertain. This CDR3 contains 15 residues. Germline V gene data show CDR1 as SNHLY and CDR2 as FYNNEI. V was cut by 6 bases and J by 0 bases, with 14 bases left in between. DNA of the CDR3: TGTGCCAGCAGCTCCCTCCCCGGGGCTAACTATGGCTACACCTTC. This encodes CASSSLPGANYGYTF.

The chain uses TRBV2 and TRBJ1-4; tentatively, D is TRBD1 (6 bases). Germline lookup yields CDR1 SNHLY and CDR2 FYNNEI. The germline V and J ends were trimmed by 6 bases and 6 bases, with 17 bases remaining between them. The CDR3 spans 15 residues. The chain's CDR3 is CASRRGGVGDEKLFF. The DNA of the CDR3 is TGTGCCAGCAGACGGGGGGGCGTAGGGGATGAAAAACTGTTTTTT. The full variable domain, with the rest looked up from reference TRBV2 and TRBJ1-4, is EPEVTQTPSHQVTQMGQEVILRCVPISNHLYFYWYRQILGQKVEFLVSFYNNEISEKSEIFDDQFSVERPDGSNFTLKIRSTKLEDSAMYFCASRRGGVGDEKLFFGSGTQLSVL.

The chain links TRBV28 to TRBJ2-5, with 12 bases matching TRBD2. This CDR3 comprises 18 residues. Germline V gene sequence: CDR1 MDHEN, CDR2 SYDVKM. V gave up 1 base and J gave up 7 bases; unmatched junction bases: 13. CDR3 in amino acids: CASSLSPPSGRADGTQYF. The CDR3 DNA sequence: TGTGCCAGCAGTTTATCCCCTCCTAGCGGGAGGGCCGATGGGACCCAGTACTTC.

In its sample, this clone was seen a few times. The chain combines TRBV9 with TRBJ1-4, with D unresolved. V was shortened by 0 bases and J by 5 bases, with 11 bases between the two germline ends. CDR3 length: 15 amino acids. Germline loops: CDR1 SGDLS, CDR2 YYNGEE. The CDR3 sequence: CASSVGGQRNEKLFF. CDR3 sequence (DNA): TGTGCCAGCAGCGTAGGCGGTCAGAGAAATGAAAAACTGTTTTTT.

V is TRBV24-1 and J is TRBJ1-5, with 12 bases fitting TRBD1. With V trimmed by 9 bases and J by 6 bases, 2 bases remained unmatched. Germline V gene sequence: CDR1 KGHDR, CDR2 SFDVKD. The CDR3 runs 13 residues. This CDR3 is CATGDRGLQPQHF. The DNA of the CDR3 is TGTGCCACCGGGGACAGGGGGCTTCAGCCCCAGCATTTT.

The chain carries TRBV6-4 and TRBJ2-3, with 8 positions matching TRBD2. J gave up 2 bases and V 0 bases, and 4 bases lay outside the gene matches. Germline CDR1 reads MRHNA; CDR2 reads SNTAGT. This CDR3 has 16 amino acids. CDR3: CASSDSGLVPTDTQYF. The CDR3 DNA follows: TGTGCCAGCAGTGACTCGGGACTAGTTCCCACAGATACGCAGTATTTT.

The rearrangement links TRBV4-1 to TRBJ1-4; D ambiguous. Germline CDR1 MGHRA, CDR2 YSYEKL. V gave up 0 bases and J gave up 3 bases, with 11 bases separating them. The CDR3 contains 16 residues. CDR3 protein: CASSQDVARANEKLFF. DNA for the CDR3: TGCGCCAGCAGCCAAGATGTGGCGAGGGCTAATGAAAAACTGTTTTTT.

This rearrangement joins TRBV27 to TRBJ1-6; D is unresolved. The V end lost 5 bases, the J end lost 0 bases, and 14 bases lay between the germline ends. Germline assignment: CDR1 MNHEY and CDR2 SMNVEV (reference sequence). This CDR3 region has 17 residues. The CDR3 bases are TGTGCCAGCAGTCCCATCGGTTACAGCTCCTATAATTCACCCCTCCACTTT. It encodes CASSPIGYSSYNSPLHF.

The V and J genes are TRBV10-1 and TRBJ1-2, with 7 positions matching TRBD1. With V trimmed by 0 bases and J by 4 bases, 2 bases remained unmatched. CDR1 and CDR2 (germline): WNHNN, SYGVQD (reference sequence). The CDR3 has 14 amino acids. The CDR3 is CASSESGGSYGYTF. The CDR3 DNA sequence: TGCGCCAGCAGTGAGTCAGGGGGCTCCTATGGCTACACCTTC.

The V and J genes are TRBV19 and TRBJ1-5; 8 nucleotides align to TRBD1. V lost 7 bases and J lost 7; bases outside the gene matches: 12. This CDR3 comprises 15 residues. From germline, CDR1 is LNHDA and CDR2 SQIVND (reference sequence). CDR3: CASTPGQGRGQPQHF. The CDR3 nucleotides read TGTGCCAGTACCCCCGGACAGGGTCGTGGCCAGCCCCAGCATTTT.

The chain recombines TRBV5-1 with TRBJ2-7; TRBD2 matches 12 bases. Trimming cost V 0 bases and J 2 bases; bases outside gene matches: 0. CDR1 is SGHRS, CDR2 YFSETQ, per germline. CDR3 size: 15 residues. The CDR3 DNA reads TGCGCCAGCAGCTTGGGACTAGCGGGGGCCTACGAGCAGTACTTC. Translation: CASSLGLAGAYEQYF.

The J gene is TRBJ1-1, the V gene TRBV29-1; 7 bases match TRBD1. Germline assignment: CDR1 SQVTM and CDR2 ANQGSEA. The V and J ends lost 8 bases and 4 bases, in that order; junction bases with no gene match: 10. The CDR3 spans 13 residues. CDR3 loop: CSSWDRGVTEAFF. The CDR3 DNA follows: TGCAGCTCGTGGGACAGAGGGGTCACTGAAGCTTTCTTT.